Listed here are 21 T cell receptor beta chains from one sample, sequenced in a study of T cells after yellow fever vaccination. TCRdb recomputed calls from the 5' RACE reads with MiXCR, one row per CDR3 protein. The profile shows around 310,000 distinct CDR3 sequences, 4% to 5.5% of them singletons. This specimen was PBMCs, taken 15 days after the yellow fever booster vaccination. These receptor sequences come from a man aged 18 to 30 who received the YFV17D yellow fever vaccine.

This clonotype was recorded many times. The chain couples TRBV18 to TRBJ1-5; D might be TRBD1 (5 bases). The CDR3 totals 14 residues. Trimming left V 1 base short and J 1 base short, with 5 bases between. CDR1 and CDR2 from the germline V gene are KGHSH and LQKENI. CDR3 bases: TGTGCCAGCTCACCACAGGGGAGCAATCAGCCCCAGCATTTT. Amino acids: CASSPQGSNQPQHF.

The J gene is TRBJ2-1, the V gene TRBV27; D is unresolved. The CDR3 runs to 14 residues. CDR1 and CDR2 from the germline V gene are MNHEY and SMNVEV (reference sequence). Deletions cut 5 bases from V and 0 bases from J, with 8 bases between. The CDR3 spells CASSPWGSYNEQFF. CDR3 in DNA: TGTGCCAGCAGTCCCTGGGGCTCCTACAATGAGCAGTTCTTC.

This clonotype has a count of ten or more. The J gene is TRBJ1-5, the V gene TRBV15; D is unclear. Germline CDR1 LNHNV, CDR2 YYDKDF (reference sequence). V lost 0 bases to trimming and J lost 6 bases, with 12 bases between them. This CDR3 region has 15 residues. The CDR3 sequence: CATSRDVEGSQPQHF. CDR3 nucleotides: TGTGCCACCAGCAGAGATGTGGAGGGCAGTCAGCCCCAGCATTTT. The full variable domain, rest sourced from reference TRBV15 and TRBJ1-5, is DAMVIQNPRYQVTQFGKPVTLSCSQTLNHNVMYWYQQKSSQAPKLLFHYYDKDFNNEADTPDNFQSRRPNTSFCFLDIRSPGLGDTAMYLCATSRDVEGSQPQHFGDGTRLSIL.

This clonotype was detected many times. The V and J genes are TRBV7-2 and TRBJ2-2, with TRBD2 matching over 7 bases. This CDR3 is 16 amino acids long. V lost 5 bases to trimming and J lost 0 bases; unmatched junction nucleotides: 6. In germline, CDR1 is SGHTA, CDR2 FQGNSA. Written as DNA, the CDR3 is TGTGCCAGCAGCCATTCTAGCGGATCGAACACCGGGGAGCTGTTTTTT. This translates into CASSHSSGSNTGELFF.

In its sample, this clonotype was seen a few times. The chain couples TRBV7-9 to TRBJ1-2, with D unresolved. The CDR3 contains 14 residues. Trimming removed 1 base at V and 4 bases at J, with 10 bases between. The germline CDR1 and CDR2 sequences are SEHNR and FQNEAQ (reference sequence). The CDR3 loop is CASSLVISPYGYTF. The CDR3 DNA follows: TGTGCCAGCAGCTTAGTTATCTCCCCCTATGGCTACACCTTC.

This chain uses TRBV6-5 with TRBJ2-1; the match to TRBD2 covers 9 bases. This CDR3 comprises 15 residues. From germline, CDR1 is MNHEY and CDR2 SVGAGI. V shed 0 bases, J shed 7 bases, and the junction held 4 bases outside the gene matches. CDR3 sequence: CASSYSGGGANEQFF. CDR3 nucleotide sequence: TGTGCCAGCAGTTACTCGGGCGGGGGGGCAAATGAGCAGTTCTTC.

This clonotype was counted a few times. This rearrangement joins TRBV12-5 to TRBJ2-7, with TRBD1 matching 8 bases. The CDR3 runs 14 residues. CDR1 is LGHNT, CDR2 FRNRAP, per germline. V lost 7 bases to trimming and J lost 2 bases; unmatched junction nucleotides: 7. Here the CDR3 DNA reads TGTGCTAGTGCCCTAGGACAGGGACCCTACGAGCAGTACGTC. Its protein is CASALGQGPYEQYV.

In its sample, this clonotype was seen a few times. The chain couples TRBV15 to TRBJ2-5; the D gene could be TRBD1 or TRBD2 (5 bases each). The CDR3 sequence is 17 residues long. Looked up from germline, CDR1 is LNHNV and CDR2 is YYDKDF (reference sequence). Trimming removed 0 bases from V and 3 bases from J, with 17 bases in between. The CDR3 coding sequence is TGTGCCACCAGCAGAGATAATCCGGGACGGATGAAAGAGACCCAGTACTTC. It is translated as CATSRDNPGRMKETQYF.

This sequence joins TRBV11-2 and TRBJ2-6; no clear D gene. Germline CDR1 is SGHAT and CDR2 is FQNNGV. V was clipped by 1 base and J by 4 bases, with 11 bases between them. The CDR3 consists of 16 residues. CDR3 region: CASSLVRALGANVLTF. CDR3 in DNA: TGTGCCAGCAGCTTAGTACGGGCCCTCGGGGCCAACGTCCTGACTTTC. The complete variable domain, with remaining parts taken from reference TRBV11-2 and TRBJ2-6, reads EAGVAQSPRYKIIEKRQSVAFWCNPISGHATLYWYQQILGQGPKLLIQFQNNGVVDDSQLPKDRFSAERLKGVDSTLKIQPAKLEDSAVYLCASSLVRALGANVLTFGAGSRLTVL.

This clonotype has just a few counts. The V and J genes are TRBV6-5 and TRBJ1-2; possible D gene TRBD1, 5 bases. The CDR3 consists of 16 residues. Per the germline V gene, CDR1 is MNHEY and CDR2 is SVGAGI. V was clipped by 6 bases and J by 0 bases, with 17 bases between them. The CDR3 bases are TGTGCCAGCAGCCATCCTACGAAGGGGACTAACTATGGCTACACCTTC. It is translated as CASSHPTKGTNYGYTF.

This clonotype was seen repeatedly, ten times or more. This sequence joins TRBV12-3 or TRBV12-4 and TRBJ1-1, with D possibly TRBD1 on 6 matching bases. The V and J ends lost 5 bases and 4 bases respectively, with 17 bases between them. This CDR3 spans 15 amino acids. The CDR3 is CASSKGDIVGTEAFF. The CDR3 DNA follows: TGTGCCAGCAGTAAGGGGGACATCGTGGGCACTGAAGCTTTCTTT.

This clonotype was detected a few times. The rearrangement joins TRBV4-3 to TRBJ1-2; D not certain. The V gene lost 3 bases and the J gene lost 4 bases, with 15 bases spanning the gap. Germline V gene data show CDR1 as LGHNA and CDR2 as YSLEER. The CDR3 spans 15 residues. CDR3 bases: TGCGCCAGCAGCCAGGAGGCGGGCGGAGCCTATGGCTACACCTTC. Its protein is CASSQEAGGAYGYTF.

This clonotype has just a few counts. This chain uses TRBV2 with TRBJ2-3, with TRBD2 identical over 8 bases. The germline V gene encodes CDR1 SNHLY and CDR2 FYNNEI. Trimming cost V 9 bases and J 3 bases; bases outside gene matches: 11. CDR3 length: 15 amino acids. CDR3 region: CARTRPGGRTDTQYF. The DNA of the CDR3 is TGTGCCAGGACGAGACCGGGGGGGCGTACAGATACGCAGTATTTT. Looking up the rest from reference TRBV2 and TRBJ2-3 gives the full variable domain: EPEVTQTPSHQVTQMGQEVILRCVPISNHLYFYWYRQILGQKVEFLVSFYNNEISEKSEIFDDQFSVERPDGSNFTLKIRSTKLEDSAMYFCARTRPGGRTDTQYFGPGTRLTVL.

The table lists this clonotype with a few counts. CDR3 loop: CASSEAQGPATTEAFF. CDR3 sequence (DNA): TGCGCCAGCAGTGAGGCGCAGGGACCGGCGACCACTGAAGCTTTCTTT. The V gene is TRBV10-2, the J gene TRBJ1-1, with D maybe TRBD1 (5 bases). The CDR3 has 16 amino acids. Germline V lookup: CDR1 WSHSY, CDR2 SAAADI. Trimming took off 2 bases at V and 4 bases at J, with 17 bases between the two ends.

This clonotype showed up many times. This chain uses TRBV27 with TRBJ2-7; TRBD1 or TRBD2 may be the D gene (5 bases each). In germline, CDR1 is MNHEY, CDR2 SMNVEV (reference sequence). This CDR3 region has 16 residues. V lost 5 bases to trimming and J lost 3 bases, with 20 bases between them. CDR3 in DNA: TGTGCCAGCAGTCCCCGGGACGGTCGAATCTTCTACGAGCAGTACGTC. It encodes CASSPRDGRIFYEQYV.

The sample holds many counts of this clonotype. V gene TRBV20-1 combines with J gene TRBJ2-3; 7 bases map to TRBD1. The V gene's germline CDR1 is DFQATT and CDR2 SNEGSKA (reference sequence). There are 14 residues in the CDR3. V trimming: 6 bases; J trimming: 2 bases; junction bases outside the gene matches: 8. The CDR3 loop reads CSAPRQGVTDTQYF. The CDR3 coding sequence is TGCAGTGCACCGAGACAGGGAGTCACAGATACGCAGTATTTT.

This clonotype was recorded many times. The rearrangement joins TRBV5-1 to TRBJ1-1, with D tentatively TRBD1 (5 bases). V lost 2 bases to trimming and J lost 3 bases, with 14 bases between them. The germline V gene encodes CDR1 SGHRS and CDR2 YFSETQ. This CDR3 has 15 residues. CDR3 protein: CASSFVGGSDTEAFF. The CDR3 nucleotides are TGCGCCAGCAGCTTCGTCGGGGGGTCGGACACTGAAGCTTTCTTT.

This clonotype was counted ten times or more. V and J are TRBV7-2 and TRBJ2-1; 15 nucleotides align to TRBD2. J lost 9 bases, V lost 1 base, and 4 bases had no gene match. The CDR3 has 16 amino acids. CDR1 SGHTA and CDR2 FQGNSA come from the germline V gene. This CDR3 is CASSLDGLAGGFEQFF. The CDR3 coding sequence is TGTGCCAGCAGCTTAGACGGACTAGCGGGGGGGTTTGAGCAGTTCTTC. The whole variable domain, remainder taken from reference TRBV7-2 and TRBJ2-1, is GAGVSQSPSNKVTEKGKDVELRCDPISGHTALYWYRQSLGQGLEFLIYFQGNSAPDKSGLPSDRFSAERTGGSVSTLTIQRTQQEDSAVYLCASSLDGLAGGFEQFFGPGTRLTVL.

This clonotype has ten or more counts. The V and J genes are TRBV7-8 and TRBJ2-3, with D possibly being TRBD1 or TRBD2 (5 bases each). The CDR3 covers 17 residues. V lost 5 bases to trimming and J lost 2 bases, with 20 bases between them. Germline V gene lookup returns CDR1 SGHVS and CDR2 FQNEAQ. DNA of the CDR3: TGTGCCAGCAGCAATCCGGGACCTACGACCAACACAGATACGCAGTATTTT. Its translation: CASSNPGPTTNTDTQYF.

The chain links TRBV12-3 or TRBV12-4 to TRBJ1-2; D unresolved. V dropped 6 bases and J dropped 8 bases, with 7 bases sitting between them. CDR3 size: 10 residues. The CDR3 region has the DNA TGTGCCAGCAGGGGAGGAGGCTACACCTTC. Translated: CASRGGGYTF.

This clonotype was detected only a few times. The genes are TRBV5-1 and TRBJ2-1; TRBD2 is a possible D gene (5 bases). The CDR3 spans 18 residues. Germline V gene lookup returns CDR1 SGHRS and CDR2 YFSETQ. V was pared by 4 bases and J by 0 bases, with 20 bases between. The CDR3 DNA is TGCGCCAGCAGCCTAGGGCTAGCCGCACGGAGCTCCTACAATGAGCAGTTCTTC. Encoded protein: CASSLGLAARSSYNEQFF.